The 16 T cell receptor beta chains in this list originate from one sample, sequenced in a study of T cell clonotyping in hematopoietic cell transplantation (dated by TCRdb to the early 2020s). The sample's time point, from its label and the paper: 100 days after allo-HCT. Receptor libraries were prepared by the immunoSEQ multiplex PCR assay. Here the immuneACCESS table is served through TCRdb, limited to in-frame sequences with V and J called. Missing clones are a known gap in these copies; in checked studies unresolved V genes cover under half, and the rest lacks a known reason. The sample contains 6,500 to 10,000 clones, 66% of them found a single time. The ten largest clones add up to 22% of the sample. The source was peripheral blood mononuclear cells, collected 100 days after allogeneic stem cell transplant. These TCRs come from a male patient aged 60-70 years who had an allogeneic stem cell transplant from an unrelated donor, so the T cells may come from the graft donor. Some clones in this sample may be carry-over from other donors' samples.

The gene calls are TRBV11-3 and TRBJ2-6; weak D call: TRBD2 (6 bases). The V gene lost 5 bases and the J gene lost 4 bases, with 12 bases spanning the gap. Per the germline V gene, CDR1 is SGHNT and CDR2 is YENEEA. This CDR3 contains 15 residues. CDR3 DNA sequence: TGTGCCAGCAGCCGATCGGGGGAAGGGGCCAACGTCCTGACTTTC. Protein product: CASSRSGEGANVLTF.

V gene TRBV5-1 combines with J gene TRBJ1-6, with D unresolved. There are 14 residues in the CDR3. V lost 6 bases to trimming and J lost 10 bases, with 17 bases between them. Germline CDR1 reads SGHRS; CDR2 reads YFSETQ. This CDR3 is CASKLPGEVSPLHF. The CDR3 region has the DNA TGCGCCAGCAAGCTCCCGGGCGAGGTGTCACCCCTCCACTTT.

This chain connects TRBV5-1 to TRBJ2-2, with D uncertain. Trimming left V 0 bases short and J 0 bases short, with 6 bases between. The germline CDR1 and CDR2 sequences are SGHRS and YFSETQ. This CDR3 comprises 15 residues. CDR3 DNA: TGCGCCAGCAGCTTGGATCAGCCGAACACCGGGGAGCTGTTTTTT. Translating it yields CASSLDQPNTGELFF. The whole variable domain, remainder taken from reference TRBV5-1 and TRBJ2-2, is KAGVTQTPRYLIKTRGQQVTLSCSPISGHRSVSWYQQTPGQGLQFLFEYFSETQRNKGNFPGRFSGRQFSNSRSEMNVSTLELGDSALYLCASSLDQPNTGELFFGEGSRLTVL.

The V gene is TRBV29-1, the J gene TRBJ2-7; D might be TRBD1 (6 bases). Germline CDR1 and CDR2: SQVTM and ANQGSEA. The CDR3 is 13 amino acids. The V and J ends lost 5 bases and 0 bases respectively, with 11 bases between them. The CDR3 DNA reads TGCAGCGTTCTAACAGGGAGCTCCTACGAGCAGTACTTC. Translation: CSVLTGSSYEQYF.

This chain connects TRBV5-6 to TRBJ2-1; 11 bases fit TRBD2. From germline, CDR1 is SGHDT and CDR2 YYEEEE. Losses at the gene ends were 1 base for V and 6 bases for J; bases not matched to a gene: 3. This CDR3 region has 15 residues. CDR3 sequence: CASSLTSGSTNEQFF. The CDR3 DNA is TGTGCCAGCAGCTTGACTAGCGGGAGTACCAATGAGCAGTTCTTC.

The CDR3 nucleotides read TGTGCCAGCAGCTTGGGACCGAACGCTGGCAACGAGCAGTACTTC. It encodes CASSLGPNAGNEQYF. The V and J genes are TRBV7-2 and TRBJ2-7; D tentatively reads TRBD1 or TRBD2 (5 bases each). CDR3 length equals 15 residues. The V and J ends lost 3 bases and 5 bases respectively, with 17 bases between them. From germline, CDR1 is SGHTA and CDR2 FQGNSA.

The chain links TRBV7-6 to TRBJ1-1, with 8 bases matching TRBD1. With 5 bases clipped from V and 5 bases from J, the junction kept 7 bases outside the gene matches. Looked up from germline, CDR1 is SGHVS and CDR2 is FNYEAQ. The CDR3 consists of 14 residues. The CDR3 DNA sequence: TGTGCCAGCAGCGGACAGGGTGAATGGACTGAAGCTTTCTTT. Protein: CASSGQGEWTEAFF.

The chain uses TRBV13 and TRBJ1-6; unclear D gene. Germline V lookup: CDR1 PRHDT, CDR2 FYEKMQ (reference sequence). The germline V and J ends were trimmed by 3 bases and 8 bases, with 17 bases remaining between them. This CDR3 is built from 16 residues. CDR3 DNA: TGTGCCAGCAGCTTGGCGCAGGACGAGAGGGATTCACCCCTCCACTTT. It codes for CASSLAQDERDSPLHF.

The chain has TRBV5-4 and TRBJ2-5; D uncertain. Trimming pared 4 bases from V and 2 bases from J, leaving 12 bases between. Germline V gene sequence: CDR1 SGHNT, CDR2 YYREEE (reference sequence). The CDR3 is made up of 14 amino acids. The CDR3 bases are TGTGCCAGCAGCGTGGGCCATGGGCAAGAGACCCAGTACTTC. This sequence encodes CASSVGHGQETQYF.

CDR3 sequence (DNA): TGTGCCAGCAGTAGGGGGGTAGGGAACTATGGCTACACCTTC. Its translation is CASSRGVGNYGYTF. This chain connects TRBV27 to TRBJ1-2; D is perhaps TRBD1 (6 bases). In germline, CDR1 is MNHEY, CDR2 SMNVEV (reference sequence). The CDR3 extends over 14 amino acids. Trimming left V 5 bases short and J 2 bases short, with 12 bases between.

This clone was seen a single time. A read error may account for a junction end that differs from germline. V usage is TRBV13 and J usage is TRBJ1-3; D ambiguous. Germline V gives CDR1 PRHDT, CDR2 FYEKMQ (reference sequence). The CDR3 is 15 residues long. The CDR3 region has the DNA TGTGCCAGCAGCCTAGGACGGATCTCTGGAAACACCATATATTTT. Protein sequence: CASSLGRISGNTIYF.

The chain uses TRBV5-4 and TRBJ2-3, with TRBD2 matching 13 bases. Trimming at V came to 4 bases and at J to 5 bases, leaving 10 bases not matched to a gene. CDR3 length equals 17 residues. Per germline, CDR1 SGHNT and CDR2 YYREEE (reference sequence). CDR3 sequence (DNA): TGTGCCAGCAGCCTGGGACTAGCGGGAACAGTACAAGATACGCAGTATTTT. It codes for CASSLGLAGTVQDTQYF.

The chain recombines TRBV29-1 with TRBJ1-5; TRBD1 matches 10 bases. CDR1 SQVTM and CDR2 ANQGSEA come from the germline V gene. V lost 5 bases and J lost 7; bases outside the gene matches: 8. The CDR3 has 14 residues. As DNA, the CDR3 is TGCAGCGTTACTTCCGGGACAGGGGTCCAGCCCCAGCATTTT. Translated: CSVTSGTGVQPQHF.

The J gene is TRBJ2-2, the V gene TRBV27; TRBD2 aligns across 11 bases. From germline, CDR1 is MNHEY and CDR2 SMNVEV (reference sequence). V lost 5 bases to trimming and J lost 3 bases; unmatched junction nucleotides: 5. This CDR3 region has 16 residues. The CDR3 DNA follows: TGTGCCAGCAGTATCCTAGCGGGAGGACACACCGGGGAGCTGTTTTTT. It is translated as CASSILAGGHTGELFF.

The chain joins TRBV11-3 to TRBJ2-3; TRBD2 agrees at 11 bases. V dropped 5 bases and J dropped 14; count of bases not matched to a gene: 9. Per the germline V gene, CDR1 is SGHNT and CDR2 is YENEEA. The CDR3 extends over 13 amino acids. CDR3 nucleotides: TGTGCCAGCAGCACCGGGACTAGCGGTTTAGTGTATTTT. It translates to CASSTGTSGLVYF.

The sample holds a few counts of this clone. The gene calls are TRBV6-1 and TRBJ1-4; D not resolved. The CDR3 has 17 amino acids. Germline lookup yields CDR1 MNHNS and CDR2 SASEGT. Between the trimmed V and J ends, which lost 0 bases and 2 bases, there was a span of 13 bases. CDR3: CASSEALSGRTNEKLFF. The DNA for the CDR3 is TGTGCCAGCAGTGAAGCGCTGAGTGGTAGGACTAATGAAAAACTGTTTTTT.